Detailed here is one T cell receptor beta chain. The antigen it binds to is not known. No base qualities exist here, and no much larger clone lies one base off it. The sample belongs to a study of T cells after somatic rescue of genetic block (dated by TCRdb to 2020 to 2021). As for the study more broadly: The study assessed how robust, over the long term, a T-cell system was when the system had developed through somatic rescue of a genetic block in T-cell development.

V is shortened by 2 bases, J by 10 bases, and the region joining them spans 10 bases. CDR1 and CDR2 (MNHNS, SASEGT) derive from the germline V gene. The CDR3 covers 12 residues, taking in both the cysteine and the phenylalanine. Here the CDR3 DNA is all that survives: 36 bases in frame from base 1. The library was prepared using the immunoSEQ multiplex PCR assay. TCRdb stores this immuneACCESS table with in-frame sequences only. Part of the clones is absent; in the studies checked, under half of the shortfall reflects unresolved V genes, and no reason is known for the rest. A total of under 150,000 clones appear in this sample, about 90% of them only once. Roughly 1.4% of the sample is in the top ten clones.

The clonotype originates from a woman younger than 35. The chain joins TRBV6-1 to TRBJ2-3, with no confidently assigned D gene. The specimen was peripheral blood mononuclear cells (PBMCs). DNA sequence: TGTGCCAGCAGTGAAATCGGGTTGGCGCAGTATTTT. It codes for CASSEIGLAQYF.